This TCR beta chain was captured by sequencing in a study of T cell repertoires in cytomegalovirus infection. The wider study: Peptides in the study included HLA-C-restricted and HLA-B-restricted CMV epitopes. Study results and caveats: In two of eight donors, the top clonotype was HLA-C-restricted CMV-specific. There were carriers of CMV plus the relevant HLA, and cumulative public TCR beta family frequency identified them.

TCRdb reprocessed the reads via MiXCR and lists one record per CDR3 protein. This sample has about half a million distinct CDR3 sequences, with 25% to 35% found just once. A word on this clonotype: The antigen is undetermined.

This CDR3 has 19 amino acids. Losses at the gene ends were 2 bases for V and 7 bases for J; bases not matched to a gene: 16. The V gene's germline CDR1 is SGHTA and CDR2 FQGNSA. Sequencing was performed on cultured PBMCs, taken from culture after CMV antigen stimulation. The sequence derives from a human donor in good health (CMV status not recorded). Some clones in this sample may be carry-over from other donors' samples. J is TRBJ2-2 and V is TRBV7-2, with 10 nucleotides matching TRBD2. The DNA for the CDR3 is TGTGCCAGCAGCTTATTTCGGTTAAGCGGGAGGGAGACCGACGGGGAGCTGTTTTTT. It specifies CASSLFRLSGRETDGELFF.